These T cell receptor beta chains were read from a single sample in a study of T cell responses to AZD1222 COVID-19 vaccine. TCRdb keeps only in-frame clones here, not all; method: immunoSEQ multiplex PCR. The sample includes around 120,000 clones, about 90% seen only once; the top ten take roughly 9.8%. The sequences come from peripheral blood, collected on day 0 of AZD1222 vaccination. These receptors were collected from an adult in good health. Each CDR3 is given with its conserved first and last residue. The D gene is left open where the match is weak. A clone size is listed for some rows: how often the clone was seen (once, few, many), or a class if it is expanded.

CASSFSGTDTQYF | TGTGCCAGCAGTTTTTCTGGAACAGATACGCAGTATTTT | . | TRBV12-3/TRBV12-4 | . | TRBJ2-3
CASSYSYRMNTEAFF | TGTGCCAGCAGTTACTCGTACAGGATGAACACTGAAGCTTTCTTT | . | TRBV6-5 | . | TRBJ1-1
CASSQVPPPGGAEAFF | TGCGCCAGCAGCCAAGTCCCCCCGCCGGGAGGGGCTGAAGCTTTCTTT | few | TRBV4-1 | . | TRBJ1-1
CASSPDGISGNTIYF | TGCGCCAGCAGCCCGGACGGTATCTCTGGAAACACCATATATTTT | . | TRBV5-1 | . | TRBJ1-3
CASSLSGGDGTYEQYF | TGTGCCAGCAGCTTAAGCGGGGGGGACGGCACCTACGAGCAGTACTTC | . | TRBV7-3 | TRBD2 | TRBJ2-7
CASRGGTSGYEQYF | TGCGCCAGCAGGGGGGGGACTAGCGGATACGAGCAGTACTTC | . | TRBV5-1 | TRBD2 | TRBJ2-7
CAWSDTSPQETQYF | TGTGCCTGGAGTGATACTAGCCCGCAAGAGACCCAGTACTTC | . | TRBV30 | . | TRBJ2-5
CASSSGQPSYEQYF | TGTGCCAGCAGTTCGGGACAGCCTTCCTACGAGCAGTACTTC | . | TRBV6-2/TRBV6-3 | TRBD1 | TRBJ2-7
CASTLADRAGSPLHF | TGTGCCAGCACCCTAGCGGACAGGGCAGGGTCACCCCTCCACTTT | . | TRBV6-5 | TRBD1 | TRBJ1-6
CASSEGAGYGYTF | TGTGCCAGCAGCGAGGGCGCGGGGTATGGCTACACCTTC | . | TRBV9 | . | TRBJ1-2
CASSFPPADTQYF | TGTGCCAGCAGCTTCCCCCCAGCAGATACGCAGTATTTT | . | TRBV11-2 | . | TRBJ2-3
CSIIRTEGTEAFF | TGCAGCATAATCCGGACTGAGGGGACTGAAGCTTTCTTT | . | TRBV29-1 | . | TRBJ1-1
CASTWGRAGNTIYF | TGTGCCTCGACCTGGGGCAGGGCCGGAAACACCATATATTTT | . | TRBV5-6 | . | TRBJ1-3
CATSPGTGARGYTF | TGTGCCACCAGTCCCGGGACAGGGGCTCGGGGCTACACCTTC | once | TRBV24-1 | TRBD1 | TRBJ1-2
CASSVADRGNTIYF | TGTGCCAGCAGCGTAGCGGACAGGGGAAACACCATATATTTT | . | TRBV9 | TRBD1 | TRBJ1-3
CASSGNGNTIYF | TGTGCCAGCAGTGGCAATGGAAACACCATATATTTT | . | TRBV2 | . | TRBJ1-3
CASSNRLAGQETQYF | TGTGCCAGCAGTAATCGACTAGCGGGCCAAGAGACCCAGTACTTC | once | TRBV6-2/TRBV6-3 | TRBD2 | TRBJ2-5
CASSLNPSASYEQYF | TGTGCCAGCAGCTTAAACCCTAGCGCCTCCTACGAGCAGTACTTC | . | TRBV7-3 | . | TRBJ2-7